This T cell receptor (beta chain) was captured in a study of blood T cell repertoires in COVID-19. TCRdb keeps only in-frame clones here, not all; method: immunoSEQ multiplex PCR. The table shows 200,000 to 250,000 clones, with 85% to 90% occurring only once. V lost 0 bases to trimming and J lost 0 bases, with 9 bases between them. The CDR3 is 17 residues long. Germline V CDR1 and CDR2: LGHNA, YNFKEQ. V gene TRBV4-2 combines with J gene TRBJ1-6; weak D call: TRBD1 (5 bases). Material: peripheral blood. The sequence derives from a man between 60 and 70 years old who had recovered from COVID-19. This CDR3 reads CASSQDRASSYNSPLHF. CDR3 nucleotide sequence: TGTGCCAGCAGCCAAGACAGGGCGAGCTCCTATAATTCACCCCTCCACTTT.